Each of the 22 T cell receptor beta chains below was sequenced from the same sample in a study of cytomegalovirus exposure and HLA in healthy donors. In the PCR, 60 Vbeta and 13 Jbeta primers were used. The table came from immunoSEQ multiplex PCR; TCRdb's copy has only in-frame clones and leaves some out. The table lists about 250,000 clones, about 66% of them singletons. Material: PBMCs. The receptors derive from a female donor in good health and CMV-seronegative.

For this clone: One end of the junction varies from germline; a read error may be responsible. The genes are TRBV19 and TRBJ1-1; unclear D gene. The CDR3 totals 13 residues. Per germline, CDR1 LNHDA and CDR2 SQIVND (reference sequence). Here the CDR3 DNA reads TGTGCCAGTACTATAAGACAGAACACTGAAGCTTTCTTT. Amino acid sequence: CASTIRQNTEAFF.

The chain links TRBV2 to TRBJ2-7, with D possibly being TRBD2 (5 bases). This CDR3 has 15 amino acids. V lost 4 bases, J lost 2 bases, and 15 bases lay in between. CDR1 is SNHLY and CDR2 is FYNNEI in the germline V gene. The CDR3 DNA follows: TGTGCCAGCAGTGTTGGACTGGGTAATACCTACGAGCAGTACTTC. This encodes CASSVGLGNTYEQYF. Full variable domain (remainder filled in from reference TRBV2 and TRBJ2-7): EPEVTQTPSHQVTQMGQEVILRCVPISNHLYFYWYRQILGQKVEFLVSFYNNEISEKSEIFDDQFSVERPDGSNFTLKIRSTKLEDSAMYFCASSVGLGNTYEQYFGPGTRLTVT.

The rearrangement links TRBV11-2 to TRBJ1-2, with D uncertain. V was trimmed by 4 bases and J by 0 bases, leaving 18 bases between them. This CDR3 has 17 amino acids. Germline CDR1 SGHAT, CDR2 FQNNGV. The CDR3 nucleotides are TGTGCCAGCAGCTCCCTCTGGGTCCGGGAAGCTAACTATGGCTACACCTTC. Its translation is CASSSLWVREANYGYTF.

The DNA for the CDR3 is TGCGCCAGCAGCTCAGGGACAGGGAGGGATTCACCCCTCCACTTT. Translating it yields CASSSGTGRDSPLHF. The V call is TRBV5-1, the J call TRBJ1-6; 9 nucleotides agree with TRBD1. The CDR3 is 15 residues long. The trim removed 3 bases at V and 8 bases at J, leaving 6 bases unmatched. Germline V gives CDR1 SGHRS, CDR2 YFSETQ.

DNA of the CDR3: TGCGCCAGCAGCCCGGGACAGTACACCGGGGAGCTGTTTTTT. Its translation is CASSPGQYTGELFF. The chain combines TRBV5-1 with TRBJ2-2, with TRBD1 matching 7 bases. Germline CDR1 and CDR2: SGHRS and YFSETQ. With V trimmed by 4 bases and J by 3 bases, 3 bases remained unmatched. This CDR3 is 14 amino acids long.

The V gene is TRBV10-3, the J gene TRBJ1-5; D unresolved. This CDR3 is 18 amino acids long. The V gene's germline CDR1 is ENHRY and CDR2 SYGVKD. V was shortened by 3 bases and J by 0 bases, with 18 bases between the two germline ends. CDR3 loop: CAISDDPTWPDSNQPQHF. Here the CDR3 DNA reads TGTGCCATCAGTGACGATCCCACCTGGCCCGATAGCAATCAGCCCCAGCATTTT.

The chain joins TRBV18 to TRBJ1-1; D uncertain. Germline V CDR1 and CDR2: KGHSH, LQKENI. V dropped 1 base and J dropped 2 bases, with 14 bases sitting between them. The CDR3 loop spans 16 amino acids. The CDR3 coding sequence is TGTGCCAGCTCACCACGTCTGTCGCGAATCAACACTGAAGCTTTCTTT. It translates to CASSPRLSRINTEAFF.

The chain is built from TRBV6-1 and TRBJ2-7; tentatively, D is TRBD1 (5 bases). The germline CDR1 and CDR2 sequences are MNHNS and SASEGT. V lost 4 bases to trimming and J lost 5 bases, with 12 bases between them. CDR3 size: 13 residues. The CDR3 DNA reads as TGTGCCAGCAGTGCCAGGGTAGGCGACGAGCAGTACTTC. Translating it yields CASSARVGDEQYF.

This clone was seen only a few times. The gene calls are TRBV6-5 and TRBJ2-1; 12 bases fit TRBD1. CDR1 and CDR2 from the germline V gene are MNHEY and SVGAGI. The CDR3 is made up of 15 amino acids. The ends lost 10 bases at V and 8 bases at J; junction bases unmatched: 12. The CDR3 region has the DNA TGTGCCACATCGCCGGGGACAGGGGGCGCGGATGAGCAGTTCTTC. This sequence encodes CATSPGTGGADEQFF.

This clone was counted a few times. The CDR3 DNA follows: TGCGCCAGCAGCATGCCGGGACAGGGGGCCTACGAGCAGTACTTC. The encoded protein is CASSMPGQGAYEQYF. The chain has TRBV5-1 and TRBJ2-5; TRBD1 matches at 11 bases. Gene TRBJ2-7 matches the end of the DNA better, so the J call may be wrong. Germline values: CDR1 SGHRS, CDR2 YFSETQ. CDR3 length: 15 residues.

The J gene is TRBJ1-4, the V gene TRBV5-1; no clear D. CDR1 and CDR2 (germline): SGHRS, YFSETQ. CDR3 length: 15 amino acids. V shed 2 bases and J shed 7 bases, with 15 bases lying between them. The CDR3 DNA reads as TGCGCCAGCAGCTTAATAGGCTTGCCGGGTGAAAAACTGTTTTTT. Its translation: CASSLIGLPGEKLFF.

The chain links TRBV7-2 to TRBJ1-2; possibly TRBD1 for D (6 bases). Germline CDR1 SGHTA, CDR2 FQGNSA. There are 14 residues in the CDR3. Trimming took 7 bases from V and 6 from J, leaving 18 bases between them. CDR3 nucleotide sequence: TGTGCCAGCACCCTAGCCGGGACACACCATGGCTACACCTTC. This translates into CASTLAGTHHGYTF.

This clone was counted a few times. The CDR3 spells CASSPTSTNEKLFF. The CDR3 DNA reads as TGTGCCAGCTCACCAACATCCACTAATGAAAAACTGTTTTTT. V gene TRBV18 combines with J gene TRBJ1-4; D remains ambiguous. In germline, CDR1 is KGHSH, CDR2 LQKENI. This CDR3 region has 14 residues. V was cut by 2 bases and J by 2 bases, with 6 bases left in between. Using reference TRBV18 and TRBJ1-4 for the parts outside the CDR3, the full variable domain is NAGVMQNPRHLVRRRGQEARLRCSPMKGHSHVYWYRQLPEEGLKFMVYLQKENIIDESGMPKERFSAEFPKEGPSILRIQQVVRGDSAAYFCASSPTSTNEKLFFGSGTQLSVL.

This rearrangement joins TRBV10-3 to TRBJ2-3; no reliable D call. Germline CDR1 and CDR2: ENHRY and SYGVKD. The CDR3 runs to 14 residues. V lost 6 bases and J 4 bases, leaving 14 bases between the germline ends. CDR3 bases: TGTGCCATCAGCGAACGGGTTCCGCCAGATACGCAGTATTTT. Its translation: CAISERVPPDTQYF.

V is TRBV5-1 and J is TRBJ2-3; D possibly corresponds to TRBD2 (5 bases). Germline V gives CDR1 SGHRS, CDR2 YFSETQ. V lost 1 base, J lost 2 bases, and 8 bases lay in between. The CDR3 covers 14 residues. CDR3 in DNA: TGCGCCAGCAGCTTGACTAGTTTCACAGATACGCAGTATTTT. Translation: CASSLTSFTDTQYF.

This clone was detected a few times. This chain links TRBV29-1 with TRBJ1-2; D remains unclear. Germline loops: CDR1 SQVTM, CDR2 ANQGSEA. V was cut by 7 bases and J by 6 bases, with 12 bases left in between. The CDR3 runs to 11 residues. The CDR3 DNA reads TGCAGCGGGCGGTTAACTAATGGCTACACCTTC. Amino acid sequence: CSGRLTNGYTF.

This rearrangement joins TRBV19 to TRBJ1-2; D is perhaps TRBD1 (6 bases). Trimming took 10 bases from V and 6 from J, leaving 15 bases between them. Germline loops: CDR1 LNHDA, CDR2 SQIVND (reference sequence). The length of the CDR3 is 12 residues. The CDR3 DNA is TGTGCCACCTCTCTGGGGGCGAATGGCTACACCTTC. This sequence encodes CATSLGANGYTF.

The chain has TRBV7-9 and TRBJ1-1; no definite D call. The CDR3 has 16 residues. Trimming cost V 4 bases and J 3 bases, with 18 bases left between them. The V gene's germline CDR1 is SEHNR and CDR2 FQNEAQ (reference sequence). In DNA, the CDR3 is TGTGCCAGCAGCTCTCGTCCTCCTACGATTGACACTGAAGCTTTCTTT. Its protein is CASSSRPPTIDTEAFF.

Only one count was recorded for this clone. The chain has TRBV6-5 and TRBJ1-1, with no clear D. Between the trimmed V and J ends, which lost 0 bases and 4 bases, there was a span of 12 bases. This CDR3 is 15 amino acids long. Germline V gene sequence: CDR1 MNHEY, CDR2 SVGAGI. DNA for the CDR3: TGTGCCAGCAGTTACTCGGTAATGGTGGCCACTGAAGCTTTCTTT. Translating gives CASSYSVMVATEAFF.

The chain carries TRBV5-1 and TRBJ2-1; 7 positions match TRBD2. V lost 0 bases, J lost 7 bases, and 7 bases stayed unmatched. Germline V gives CDR1 SGHRS, CDR2 YFSETQ. The CDR3 extends over 15 amino acids. DNA of the CDR3: TGCGCCAGCAGCTTGGAGGCGGGAGATGCGAATGAGCAGTTCTTC. Its translation is CASSLEAGDANEQFF.

The V call is TRBV15, the J call TRBJ2-1; 8 nucleotides align to TRBD1. Looked up from germline, CDR1 is LNHNV and CDR2 is YYDKDF (reference sequence). J lost 8 bases, V lost 2 bases, and 8 bases had no gene match. This CDR3 region has 15 residues. The CDR3: CATSRTLDRADEQFF. The CDR3 DNA is TGTGCCACCAGCAGAACCTTGGACAGGGCGGATGAGCAGTTCTTC.

The V and J genes are TRBV5-6 and TRBJ2-7; TRBD1 is a possible D gene (5 bases). Trimming removed 2 bases from V and 2 bases from J, with 8 bases in between. Per the germline V gene, CDR1 is SGHDT and CDR2 is YYEEEE. The CDR3 loop spans 13 amino acids. The CDR3 region is CASSFPGTYEQYF. The CDR3 nucleotides are TGTGCCAGCAGCTTCCCAGGGACCTACGAGCAGTACTTC.